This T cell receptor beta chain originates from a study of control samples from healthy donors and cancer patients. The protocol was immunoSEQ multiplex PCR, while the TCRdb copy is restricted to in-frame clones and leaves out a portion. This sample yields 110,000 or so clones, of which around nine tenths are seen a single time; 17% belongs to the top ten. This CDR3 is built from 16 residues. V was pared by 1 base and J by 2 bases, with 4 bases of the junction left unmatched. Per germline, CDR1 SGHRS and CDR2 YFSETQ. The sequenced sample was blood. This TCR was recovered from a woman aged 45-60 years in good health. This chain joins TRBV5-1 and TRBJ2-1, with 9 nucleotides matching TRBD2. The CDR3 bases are TGCGCCAGCAGCTTGCTGACTAGCGGAACCTACAATGAGCAGTTCTTC. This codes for CASSLLTSGTYNEQFF.